One sample yielded the 17 T cell receptor beta chains listed below, sequenced in a study of cytomegalovirus exposure and HLA in healthy donors. PCR was performed using 60 Vbeta and 13 Jbeta primers. Assay: immunoSEQ multiplex PCR; the TCRdb copy retains only in-frame clones and omits some. The data show around 160,000 clones, with 80% seen just once and 9.7% held by the top ten. The sample was PBMCs. The receptor set was obtained from a man in his late teens or twenties in good health and CMV-seropositive.

The gene calls are TRBV5-1 and TRBJ2-3; perhaps TRBD2 as D (5 bases). CDR1 is SGHRS and CDR2 is YFSETQ in the germline V gene. This CDR3 spans 15 amino acids. The V gene lost 1 base and the J gene lost 6 bases, with 15 bases spanning the gap. Written as DNA, the CDR3 is TGCGCCAGCAGCTTGCGAGGGAGTAACTTGGATACGCAGTATTTT. This translates into CASSLRGSNLDTQYF.

The chain is built from TRBV7-9 and TRBJ2-7; D might be TRBD1 (7 bases). The V gene's germline CDR1 is SEHNR and CDR2 FQNEAQ (reference sequence). The V gene lost 4 bases and the J gene lost 3 bases, with 19 bases spanning the gap. The CDR3 is 16 residues long. For the CDR3, the DNA is TGTGCCAGCAGCTCAGCCCAGGGGGGCGCCCGCTACGAGCAGTACTTC. It yields the protein CASSSAQGGARYEQYF.

As for this clone: Other DNA sequences of this sample code for an identical CDR3. The chain combines TRBV9 with TRBJ2-7; D perhaps matches TRBD2 (6 bases). Germline CDR1 reads SGDLS; CDR2 reads YYNGEE. This CDR3 is built from 16 residues. The germline V and J ends were trimmed by 4 bases and 5 bases, with 22 bases remaining between them. CDR3 DNA sequence: TGTGCCAGCAGCCCCGGGCGGGGCGGGAAGTCCCACGAGCAGTACTTC. This codes for CASSPGRGGKSHEQYF.

In its sample, this clone was seen a few times. The V gene is TRBV7-9, the J gene TRBJ1-2, with unresolved D. CDR3 length: 15 amino acids. Germline V lookup: CDR1 SEHNR, CDR2 FQNEAQ (reference sequence). V lost 0 bases, J lost 6 bases, and 14 bases lay in between. CDR3 loop: CASSLAWEGPNGYTF. DNA of the CDR3: TGTGCCAGCAGCTTAGCATGGGAGGGCCCGAATGGCTACACCTTC.

To note about this clone: Because the CDR3 is missing its conserved closing phenylalanine or tryptophan, this is likely a read error. The chain carries TRBV27 and TRBJ1-6; 9 positions match TRBD1. This CDR3 region has 18 residues. Per the germline V gene, CDR1 is MNHEY and CDR2 is SMNVEV (reference sequence). After removal of 6 bases from V and 4 bases from J, the junction contained 13 bases not matched to a gene. The CDR3 loop reads CASRPSAGTGLYNSPLHL. The CDR3 coding sequence is TGTGCCAGCAGGCCATCCGCCGGGACAGGGCTTTATAATTCACCCCTCCACCTT.

CDR3 sequence reads: CASNFGGTEAFF. Here the CDR3 DNA reads TGTGCCAGTAATTTCGGCGGCACTGAAGCTTTCTTT. V usage is TRBV19 and J usage is TRBJ1-1; the D is unclear. Germline values: CDR1 LNHDA, CDR2 SQIVND (reference sequence). CDR3 length: 12 amino acids. Deletions cut 7 bases from V and 4 bases from J, with 10 bases between.

The chain has TRBV9 and TRBJ2-2, with TRBD2 matching over 7 bases. This CDR3 has 15 amino acids. CDR1 and CDR2 (germline): SGDLS, YYNGEE. With 0 bases clipped from V and 4 bases from J, the junction kept 3 bases outside the gene matches. The CDR3: CASSVAGGSTGELFF. CDR3 coding DNA: TGTGCCAGCAGCGTAGCGGGGGGTAGCACCGGGGAGCTGTTTTTT.

This chain joins TRBV6-6 and TRBJ1-2; 7 bases line up with TRBD1. Germline CDR1 MNHNY, CDR2 SVGAGI (reference sequence). The ends lost 4 bases at V and 2 bases at J; junction bases unmatched: 7. The CDR3 loop spans 15 amino acids. CDR3 coding DNA: TGTGCCAGCAGTTCCTTACAGGGGTCGAACTATGGCTACACCTTC. This encodes CASSSLQGSNYGYTF.

This clone was observed a handful of times. The genes are TRBV15 and TRBJ1-1; 9 nucleotides line up with TRBD1. The ends lost 1 base at V and 4 bases at J; junction bases unmatched: 7. Germline lookup yields CDR1 LNHNV and CDR2 YYDKDF (reference sequence). The CDR3 runs 16 residues. CDR3 in DNA: TGTGCCACCAGCAGAGGTTTTAAGACAGGGGGCACTGAAGCTTTCTTT. Its translation is CATSRGFKTGGTEAFF.

The chain combines TRBV5-1 with TRBJ1-4; maybe TRBD1 (5 bases). V dropped 2 bases and J dropped 4 bases, with 9 bases sitting between them. Germline loops: CDR1 SGHRS, CDR2 YFSETQ. The CDR3 covers 14 residues. The CDR3 loop reads CASSFGGNNEKLFF. In nucleotides, the CDR3 is TGCGCCAGCAGCTTCGGGGGAAATAATGAAAAACTGTTTTTT.

On this clone itself: Without the conserved terminal phenylalanine or tryptophan, this CDR3 likely stems from a read error. This rearrangement joins TRBV4-2 to TRBJ1-6; 9 nucleotides match TRBD1. The CDR3 length is 14 residues. V shed 4 bases, J shed 8 bases, and the junction held 3 bases outside the gene matches. Per the germline V gene, CDR1 is LGHNA and CDR2 is YNFKEQ. CDR3 amino acids: CASSLTGGHSPLHL. In nucleotides, the CDR3 is TGTGCCAGCAGCCTGACAGGGGGTCATTCACCCCTCCACCTT.

This rearrangement joins TRBV30 to TRBJ2-5; no reliable D call. The V and J ends lost 5 bases and 2 bases respectively, with 24 bases between them. The germline V gene has CDR1 GTSNPN and CDR2 SVGIG (reference sequence). This CDR3 has 17 residues. The CDR3 region has the DNA TGTGCCTGGTCAAAGACCAGAACCCGGCCGACACAAGAGACCCAGTACTTC. Amino acid sequence: CAWSKTRTRPTQETQYF. The full variable domain, with the rest looked up from reference TRBV30 and TRBJ2-5, is SQTIHQWPATLVQPVGSPLSLECTVEGTSNPNLYWYRQAAGRGLQLLFYSVGIGQISSEVPQNLSASRPQDRQFILSSKKLLLSDSGFYLCAWSKTRTRPTQETQYFGPGTRLLVL.

The rearrangement uses TRBV15 and TRBJ2-5; D call uncertain. CDR3 length: 14 residues. Germline V gene lookup returns CDR1 LNHNV and CDR2 YYDKDF (reference sequence). Deletions cut 1 base from V and 4 bases from J, with 10 bases between. The DNA of the CDR3 is TGTGCCACCAGCAGAGCCTCGACACGAGAGACCCAGTACTTC. This codes for CATSRASTRETQYF.

The rearrangement joins TRBV19 to TRBJ1-3; D gene ambiguous. Germline V CDR1 and CDR2: LNHDA, SQIVND (reference sequence). This CDR3 region has 13 residues. V was trimmed by 3 bases and J by 3 bases, leaving 6 bases between them. The CDR3 is CASSMVVGNTIYF. The CDR3 nucleotides are TGTGCCAGTAGTATGGTAGTTGGAAACACCATATATTTT.

The chain joins TRBV11-2 to TRBJ1-2; D remains unclear. Trimming left V 5 bases short and J 8 bases short, with 15 bases between. The CDR3 totals 13 residues. CDR1 is SGHAT and CDR2 is FQNNGV in the germline V gene. The CDR3 DNA reads as TGTGCCAGCAGCCTCCTTCCGGAGACGGGCTACACCTTC. It is translated as CASSLLPETGYTF. Filled out from reference TRBV11-2 and TRBJ1-2, the complete variable domain reads EAGVAQSPRYKIIEKRQSVAFWCNPISGHATLYWYQQILGQGPKLLIQFQNNGVVDDSQLPKDRFSAERLKGVDSTLKIQPAKLEDSAVYLCASSLLPETGYTFGSGTRLTVV.

The chain combines TRBV4-3 with TRBJ2-7; 9 bases agree with TRBD1. Trimming took 1 base from V and 2 from J; bases not matched to a gene: 3. Germline assignment: CDR1 LGHNA and CDR2 YSLEER. The CDR3 runs to 15 residues. The CDR3 nucleotides are TGCGCCAGCAGCCAAGGAGGACAGGGGACCTACGAGCAGTACTTC. Translation: CASSQGGQGTYEQYF.

J is TRBJ1-1 and V is TRBV18, with 10 positions matching TRBD1. J was trimmed by 2 bases and V by 2 bases; bases with no gene match: 5. CDR1 and CDR2 from the germline V gene are KGHSH and LQKENI. CDR3 length equals 16 residues. CDR3 sequence: CASSPKDRGINTEAFF. The CDR3 DNA reads as TGTGCCAGCTCACCAAAGGACAGGGGGATCAACACTGAAGCTTTCTTT.